This is a list of T cell receptor beta chains from one sample in a study of control samples from healthy donors and cancer patients. Clones were sequenced by immunoSEQ multiplex PCR, and TCRdb holds only the in-frame ones, with some missing. This sample carries over 200,000 clones, roughly four fifths of them seen once, and the ten largest clones take roughly 14%. Input material: PBMCs. Receptors were obtained from a woman in her sixties with lung cancer. Both conserved end residues are part of each CDR3. The D gene is left open where the match is weak.

V	D	J	CDR3
TRBV10-3	.	TRBJ1-1	CAISEYVENTEAFF
TRBV19	.	TRBJ1-2	CASSPNSLRLDYGYTF
TRBV18	TRBD1	TRBJ2-3	CASSPGTATDTQYF
TRBV7-2	.	TRBJ2-3	CATSYGGGSADTQYF
TRBV15	.	TRBJ1-2	CATSRQHYGYTF
TRBV6-1	.	TRBJ2-6	CASSGKSGSISGANVLTF
TRBV15	.	TRBJ2-7	CATSSSPIGEQYF
TRBV30	TRBD1	TRBJ1-6	CAWSSDRGTSPLHF
TRBV2	.	TRBJ2-5	CASSTERQETQYF
TRBV6-5	TRBD1	TRBJ2-7	CASRTRQGASHEQYF
TRBV2	.	TRBJ2-2	CASRLGTGELFF
TRBV5-5	TRBD1	TRBJ1-1	CATRTGQGLNTEAFF
TRBV11-1	TRBD1	TRBJ2-7	CASSPGTGGEQYF
TRBV28	.	TRBJ1-5	CASRRADRGSGNQPQHF
TRBV5-4	.	TRBJ2-3	CASSFGGPSTDTQYF
TRBV2	.	TRBJ1-2	CASSERPPGTYGYTF
TRBV20-1	TRBD2	TRBJ2-1	CSASSSVGLAGYRNEQFF
TRBV18	TRBD2	TRBJ2-5	CASSRTWGGEETQYF
TRBV19	TRBD1	TRBJ1-2	CASKDRAGGIRGYTF
TRBV6-5	TRBD1	TRBJ2-1	CASSYRRGGKDNEQFF
TRBV3-1/TRBV3-2	.	TRBJ1-1	CASSPGGQNTEAFF
TRBV28	.	TRBJ1-4	CASSLFIEKLFF
TRBV5-4	.	TRBJ1-2	CASSLDREGYTF
TRBV15	.	TRBJ1-2	CATSRDWSDNYGYTF
TRBV4-1	.	TRBJ2-1	CASSKIGGARINEQFF
TRBV5-1	.	TRBJ2-7	CASSSGTYSYEQYF
TRBV28	.	TRBJ2-1	CASSLISGNEQFF
TRBV2	TRBD1	TRBJ1-5	CASRPDRGSNQPQHF
TRBV7-9	.	TRBJ2-3	CASSRLRSDTDTQYF
TRBV4-2	TRBD1	TRBJ1-3	CASSQPRDRGQSGNTIYF
TRBV28	.	TRBJ2-1	CASSAGLSNEQFF
TRBV11-2	.	TRBJ2-5	CASSLGRGQETQYF
TRBV6-5	.	TRBJ1-2	CASRGPPGIYGYTF
TRBV5-1	.	TRBJ2-1	CASSPGPDKRYNEQFF
TRBV7-8	.	TRBJ1-2	CASSSTGLRLNYGYTF
TRBV9	TRBD2	TRBJ2-5	CASSGLAGAQETQYF
TRBV7-9	TRBD2	TRBJ2-3	CASSLRLAGGGETDTQYF
TRBV18	.	TRBJ2-3	CASSPRRLDTQYF
TRBV6-6	.	TRBJ2-7	CASTLGTVDYEQYF
TRBV9	.	TRBJ2-1	CASSTRRSSYNEQFF
TRBV6-5	TRBD2	TRBJ2-3	CASSYSAGARADTQYF
TRBV6-5	.	TRBJ1-2	CASSLAGTDYGYTF
TRBV6-5	.	TRBJ1-1	CASSYRGSEAFF
TRBV6-5	.	TRBJ2-7	CASMGSGRSPYEQYF
TRBV4-1	TRBD2	TRBJ2-1	CASSQVHGGAYNEQFF
TRBV9	TRBD1	TRBJ2-3	CASSVESRGGGQYF
TRBV5-1	TRBD2	TRBJ2-3	CASSLALAGTADTQYF
TRBV7-9	TRBD1	TRBJ1-4	CASSSGGRGRNEKLFF
TRBV4-1	.	TRBJ2-7	CASSQETAKSYEQYF
TRBV28	.	TRBJ2-1	CASNEELLYEQFF
TRBV7-8	TRBD2	TRBJ2-1	CASSFHRGDEQFF
TRBV6-2/TRBV6-3	.	TRBJ1-6	CASSHESSYNSPLHF
TRBV19	TRBD1	TRBJ1-6	CASSDLGQGGNSPLHF
TRBV9	.	TRBJ1-4	CASSVLAEGEKLFF
TRBV4-1	.	TRBJ2-5	CASSQGATPLVETQYF
TRBV6-5	TRBD1	TRBJ1-2	CASSNWGDRADGYTF
TRBV5-5	TRBD1	TRBJ1-1	CASSRDRDTEAFF